The entry that follows covers one TCR beta chain sequence. The source of the sample is a study of CD8 T cells in Susac syndrome. The RNA, 0.5 to 1 ug, was put through reverse transcription using random hexamers. TCRdb re-derived calls from the immunoSEQ multiplex PCR reads in MiXCR, one entry per CDR3 protein. Of 180,000 or so distinct CDR3 sequences listed, 85% to 95% are singletons. J gave up 4 bases and V 0 bases, and 3 bases lay outside the gene matches. Looked up from germline, CDR1 is PRHDT and CDR2 is FYEKMQ (reference sequence). The CDR3 spans 16 residues. The sample consisted of CD4+ T cells from PBMCs. This rearrangement joins TRBV13 to TRBJ1-5; 10 nucleotides line up with TRBD1. This TCR was recovered from a human donor with Susac syndrome. The CDR3: CASSLGGQGRNQPQHF. As DNA, the CDR3 is TGTGCCAGCAGCTTAGGGGGACAGGGGAGAAATCAGCCCCAGCATTTT. Together with reference TRBV13 and TRBJ1-5, the CDR3 gives the full variable domain: AAGVIQSPRHLIKEKRETATLKCYPIPRHDTVYWYQQGPGQDPQFLISFYEKMQSDKGSIPDRFSAQQFSDYHSELNMSSLELGDSALYFCASSLGGQGRNQPQHFGDGTRLSIL.